The following is a T cell receptor (beta chain) sequence with its context. Its antigen is not identified. These data are taken from a study of T cell responses to AZD1222 COVID-19 vaccine. Study-wide points: Most donors were white British, females outnumbered males, and clonal diversity was possibly underestimated. Nearly half of the spike-specific TCRs reportedly recognize variant regions that carry no mutations. Baseline testing showed seropositivity in only five to seven AZD1222 recipients.

Using immunoSEQ multiplex PCR, the repertoire was profiled, and TCRdb retains in-frame clones only, with some absent. The sample shows under 140,000 clones, about 94% of them seen only once. Analysis merged second doses at about 4 or about 12 weeks. V lost 1 base and J lost 0, with 12 bases in between. This CDR3 comprises 16 residues. CDR1 is LNHDA, CDR2 SQIVND, per germline (reference sequence). This TCR derives from an adult who received the AZD1222 COVID-19 vaccine. The chain employs TRBV19 and TRBJ1-2, with D tentatively TRBD1 (6 bases). The sequenced sample was peripheral blood, obtained 28 days after the second AZD1222 dose. This CDR3 is CASSIGQVPANYGYTF. The CDR3 DNA reads TGTGCCAGTAGTATAGGACAGGTCCCTGCTAACTATGGCTACACCTTC.